The 22 T cell receptor beta chains below come from one sample, sequenced in a study of T cell changes during pregnancy in multiple sclerosis. Repertoires were generated with immunoSEQ multiplex PCR, while TCRdb's copy carries only in-frame clones and drops some. The sample consists of 15,000 to 19,000 clones, roughly 84% of them appearing once. The input for sequencing was CD8+ T cells from peripheral blood mononuclear cells, taken after pregnancy. Source of these receptors: a female donor in good health, enrolled as a control in a pregnancy study.

The chain links TRBV5-4 to TRBJ2-2; TRBD2 agrees at 8 bases. Germline values: CDR1 SGHNT, CDR2 YYREEE (reference sequence). The CDR3 length is 12 residues. The J segment lost 7 bases and the V segment lost 9 bases, leaving 5 bases of the junction unmatched. The CDR3 spells CATQSGGGELFF. Here the CDR3 DNA reads TGTGCCACTCAGAGCGGGGGCGGGGAGCTGTTTTTT.

The chain links TRBV9 to TRBJ2-5; 7 bases agree with TRBD1. The better agreement between TRBJ2-7 and the DNA end casts doubt on the J call. Germline loops: CDR1 SGDLS, CDR2 YYNGEE. CDR3 length equals 15 residues. CDR3 region: CASSAGTERTYEQYF. CDR3 coding DNA: TGTGCCAGCAGCGCCGGGACAGAACGAACCTACGAGCAGTACTTC.

The chain is built from TRBV7-9 and TRBJ2-2; D gene uncertain. This CDR3 contains 15 residues. V lost 6 bases, J lost 4 bases, and 15 bases lay in between. The germline CDR1 and CDR2 sequences are SEHNR and FQNEAQ (reference sequence). CDR3 loop: CASSVVPSGTGELFF. The CDR3 DNA follows: TGTGCCAGCAGTGTCGTACCTTCGGGCACCGGGGAGCTGTTTTTT.

The chain has TRBV7-6 and TRBJ1-5, with 8 bases lining up with TRBD1. The length of the CDR3 is 16 residues. With V trimmed by 5 bases and J by 0 bases, 6 bases remained unmatched. Germline V gene sequence: CDR1 SGHVS, CDR2 FNYEAQ. CDR3 protein: CASSPRTGSSNQPQHF. Written as DNA, the CDR3 is TGTGCCAGCAGCCCTCGGACAGGGTCTAGCAATCAGCCCCAGCATTTT. Combining the CDR3 with reference TRBV7-6 and TRBJ1-5 gives the whole variable domain GAGVSQSPRYKVTKRGQDVALRCDPISGHVSLYWYRQALGQGPEFLTYFNYEAQQDKSGLPNDRFSAERPEGSISTLTIQRTEQRDSAMYRCASSPRTGSSNQPQHFGDGTRLSIL.

V is TRBV6-1 and J is TRBJ2-7, with D perhaps TRBD2 (7 bases). This CDR3 is built from 15 residues. Trimming took 2 bases from V and 6 from J, leaving 17 bases between them. In germline, CDR1 is MNHNS, CDR2 SASEGT. The CDR3 sequence: CASSEMEGEGSEQYF. The CDR3 coding sequence is TGTGCCAGCAGTGAAATGGAGGGGGAGGGATCCGAGCAGTACTTC.

For this clone: A junction boundary mismatches the germline segment, possibly from a read error. This chain connects TRBV15 to TRBJ1-1; 7 bases map to TRBD1. Looked up from germline, CDR1 is LNHNV and CDR2 is YYDKDF (reference sequence). This CDR3 region has 11 residues. The CDR3 region has the DNA TGTGCCACCAGCGCCCGAGACAGGGCCGAATTT. This sequence encodes CATSARDRAEF.

This clone was seen only once. The V gene is TRBV9, the J gene TRBJ2-1, with 10 bases aligning to TRBD2. Germline CDR1 SGDLS, CDR2 YYNGEE. The CDR3 extends over 15 amino acids. V lost 5 bases to trimming and J lost 5 bases; unmatched junction nucleotides: 7. The CDR3 protein is CASRLTSGIHNEQFF. The CDR3 region has the DNA TGTGCCAGCAGGCTCACTAGCGGGATCCACAATGAGCAGTTCTTC.

This clone was detected a few times. The chain combines TRBV28 with TRBJ2-1, with 7 positions matching TRBD2. This CDR3 is built from 16 residues. Losses at the gene ends were 4 bases for V and 6 bases for J; bases not matched to a gene: 12. Germline CDR1 MDHEN, CDR2 SYDVKM. Here the CDR3 reads CASSSRGSGKANEQFF. The DNA for the CDR3 is TGTGCCAGCAGTTCCCGAGGGAGCGGGAAAGCCAATGAGCAGTTCTTC.

The V gene is TRBV2, the J gene TRBJ2-3; unclear D gene. V gave up 10 bases and J gave up 2 bases, with 16 bases separating them. CDR1 and CDR2 from the germline V gene are SNHLY and FYNNEI. The CDR3 has 14 amino acids. CDR3 bases: TGTGCCAACCTTAAGCGCCCGAACACAGATACGCAGTATTTT. This codes for CANLKRPNTDTQYF.

This clone was detected only once. This chain connects TRBV4-1 to TRBJ2-3, with D possibly TRBD2 on 5 matching bases. V was cut by 3 bases and J by 2 bases, with 12 bases left in between. Germline assignment: CDR1 MGHRA and CDR2 YSYEKL. The CDR3 is made up of 15 amino acids. The CDR3 DNA follows: TGCGCCAGCAGCCAGGGGAGCAGCTCCACAGATACGCAGTATTTT. As protein: CASSQGSSSTDTQYF.

The chain employs TRBV14 and TRBJ2-5, with D hard to call. This CDR3 has 13 amino acids. V lost 4 bases and J lost 0, with 6 bases in between. Germline lookup yields CDR1 SGHDN and CDR2 FVKESK. DNA of the CDR3: TGTGCCAGCAGCCGGCGGTACCAAGAGACCCAGTACTTC. This sequence encodes CASSRRYQETQYF.

This chain connects TRBV7-2 to TRBJ2-3, with 11 nucleotides matching TRBD2. The V segment lost 4 bases and the J segment 6 bases; nucleotides outside the gene matches: 6. Germline lookup yields CDR1 SGHTA and CDR2 FQGNSA. The CDR3 sequence is 15 residues long. CDR3 in DNA: TGTGCCAGCAGCTATACTAGCGGGAGTAAGGATACGCAGTATTTT. Its protein is CASSYTSGSKDTQYF.

This clone was found a few times. The genes are TRBV6-4 and TRBJ2-1; D may be TRBD2 (6 bases). Trimming shortened V by 4 bases and J by 5 bases, and 15 bases separated the two germline ends. The CDR3 totals 15 residues. Germline V lookup: CDR1 MRHNA, CDR2 SNTAGT. The CDR3 DNA reads TGTGCCAGCAGTGTTAGTAGCGGAGCCCACAATGAGCAGTTCTTC. This gives the protein CASSVSSGAHNEQFF.

The rearrangement joins TRBV7-3 to TRBJ2-3, with D possibly matching TRBD1 (6 bases). V was trimmed by 2 bases and J by 2 bases, leaving 8 bases between them. Germline assignment: CDR1 SGHTA and CDR2 FQGTGA. CDR3 length: 14 residues. CDR3 protein: CASSLRDNTDTQYF. The CDR3 nucleotides are TGTGCCAGCAGCTTACGGGACAACACAGATACGCAGTATTTT.

V gene TRBV11-2 combines with J gene TRBJ2-7; the D gene is possibly TRBD1 (6 bases). CDR1 and CDR2 from the germline V gene are SGHAT and FQNNGV. The V gene lost 4 bases and the J gene lost 0 bases, with 13 bases spanning the gap. This CDR3 region has 15 residues. The CDR3 here is CASSSTGGLSYEQYF. Written as DNA, the CDR3 is TGTGCCAGCAGCTCGACAGGTGGGCTCTCCTACGAGCAGTACTTC. Full variable domain (missing parts from reference TRBV11-2 and TRBJ2-7): EAGVAQSPRYKIIEKRQSVAFWCNPISGHATLYWYQQILGQGPKLLIQFQNNGVVDDSQLPKDRFSAERLKGVDSTLKIQPAKLEDSAVYLCASSSTGGLSYEQYFGPGTRLTVT.

The V call is TRBV7-9, the J call TRBJ1-3, with 8 bases that match TRBD1. CDR1 SEHNR and CDR2 FQNEAQ come from the germline V gene (reference sequence). The CDR3 totals 15 residues. With 6 bases clipped from V and 3 bases from J, the junction kept 7 bases outside the gene matches. CDR3 bases: TGTGCCAGCAGGGGCCAGGGGGCAAGTGGAAACACCATATATTTT. Protein product: CASRGQGASGNTIYF.

The chain uses TRBV5-1 and TRBJ2-5; 8 bases are shared with TRBD1. The CDR3 runs to 17 residues. CDR1 SGHRS and CDR2 YFSETQ come from the germline V gene. V shed 3 bases and J 1 base; nucleotides not matched to a gene: 11. The CDR3 sequence is CASSSSPTGGAQETQYF. CDR3 DNA sequence: TGCGCCAGCAGCTCCTCCCCCACAGGGGGTGCCCAAGAGACCCAGTACTTC.

V and J are TRBV14 and TRBJ2-5; no clear D. This CDR3 has 15 amino acids. Germline loops: CDR1 SGHDN, CDR2 FVKESK. Trimming shortened V by 1 base and J by 1 base, and 10 bases separated the two germline ends. CDR3 residues: CASSQGWPVQETQYF. DNA of the CDR3: TGTGCCAGCAGCCAAGGGTGGCCAGTCCAAGAGACCCAGTACTTC.

The chain carries TRBV5-1 and TRBJ2-5; D perhaps matches TRBD2 (5 bases). Trimming cost V 0 bases and J 2 bases, with 11 bases left between them. This CDR3 comprises 15 residues. Per germline, CDR1 SGHRS and CDR2 YFSETQ. The DNA of the CDR3 is TGCGCCAGCAGCTTGGTAGGAGCGGTACAAGAGACCCAGTACTTC. Translating it yields CASSLVGAVQETQYF.

For the CDR3, the DNA is TGTGCCAGCAGCTCCTCTATCATGGGCAGTGGCGGGGAGCTGTTTTTT. Amino acid sequence: CASSSSIMGSGGELFF. The gene calls are TRBV7-9 and TRBJ2-2; no firm D call. V lost 4 bases to trimming and J lost 7 bases, with 19 bases between them. The CDR3 covers 16 residues. Germline-derived CDR1 and CDR2 are SEHNR and FQNEAQ (reference sequence).

The chain links TRBV28 to TRBJ2-7; TRBD1 matches 8 bases. V trimming: 7 bases; J trimming: 2 bases; junction bases outside the gene matches: 7. The CDR3 has 14 amino acids. The germline gives CDR1 MDHEN, CDR2 SYDVKM. The CDR3 bases are TGTGCCAGCACTCCGGCAGGGGGCGCCTACGAGCAGTACTTC. Amino acid sequence: CASTPAGGAYEQYF.

This chain joins TRBV27 and TRBJ2-3; D might be TRBD1 (6 bases). Trimming pared 4 bases from V and 6 bases from J, leaving 17 bases between. This CDR3 has 15 residues. The germline V gene encodes CDR1 MNHEY and CDR2 SMNVEV (reference sequence). CDR3 sequence: CASSSGQFLSDTQYF. DNA of the CDR3: TGTGCCAGCAGTTCGGGACAATTTCTTTCGGATACGCAGTATTTT.